Listed here are 22 T cell receptor beta chains from one sample, sequenced in a study of T cell responses to AZD1222 COVID-19 vaccine. Clones were read by immunoSEQ multiplex PCR, and TCRdb kept only the in-frame ones, dropping some. The sample contains about 100,000 clones, approximately 92% of which appear only once. This specimen was peripheral blood, taken 28 days after the second AZD1222 dose. These receptors came from an adult who received the AZD1222 COVID-19 vaccine.

This chain joins TRBV9 and TRBJ2-5; tentatively, D is TRBD1 or TRBD2 (6 bases each). Trimming shortened V by 4 bases and J by 3 bases, and 28 bases separated the two germline ends. This CDR3 has 19 residues. Per the germline V gene, CDR1 is SGDLS and CDR2 is YYNGEE. CDR3 loop: CASSYSAGGQYREEETQYF. CDR3 nucleotides: TGTGCCAGCAGCTATTCCGCCGGGGGCCAGTACCGAGAAGAAGAGACCCAGTACTTC.

The CDR3, as DNA: TGTGCCAGCGCCCCGGACAGCGATAATGAAAAACTGTTTTTT. Protein sequence: CASAPDSDNEKLFF. The genes are TRBV7-2 and TRBJ1-4; perhaps TRBD1 as D (6 bases). The germline CDR1 and CDR2 sequences are SGHTA and FQGNSA. The CDR3 is 14 amino acids. V gave up 8 bases and J gave up 4 bases, with 14 bases separating them.

In its sample, this clone was seen a few times. The rearrangement uses TRBV10-3 and TRBJ2-1; tentative D call: TRBD2 (7 bases). V was clipped by 7 bases and J by 2 bases, with 12 bases between them. The germline gives CDR1 ENHRY, CDR2 SYGVKD. This CDR3 spans 14 amino acids. The CDR3 is CAIKGGLTYNEQFF. CDR3 DNA: TGTGCCATCAAAGGGGGACTAACCTACAATGAGCAGTTCTTC.

The table lists this clone with a few counts. V usage is TRBV12-5 and J usage is TRBJ1-6; D might be TRBD1 (5 bases). The germline V gene encodes CDR1 LGHNT and CDR2 FRNRAP. CDR3 length: 13 residues. V lost 6 bases and J 7 bases, leaving 10 bases between the germline ends. The chain's CDR3 is CASGHWGNSPLHF. The CDR3 DNA reads TGTGCTAGTGGGCATTGGGGGAATTCACCCCTCCACTTT.

The chain combines TRBV10-3 with TRBJ2-1; 7 bases are shared with TRBD2. Germline CDR1 ENHRY, CDR2 SYGVKD. This CDR3 is 15 amino acids long. The V segment lost 2 bases and the J segment 9 bases; nucleotides outside the gene matches: 10. The CDR3 DNA is TGTGCCATCAGTGAGAGGTCCGGGACTACCAGTGAGCAGTTCTTC. Translation: CAISERSGTTSEQFF.

The CDR3 nucleotides read TGTGCCAGCAGTCCCGGACAGGAACGCAACAATGAGCAGTTCTTC. Translating it yields CASSPGQERNNEQFF. This sequence joins TRBV3-1 (or the pseudogene TRBV3-2) and TRBJ2-1; TRBD1 aligns across 7 bases. This CDR3 comprises 15 residues. From germline, CDR1 is LGHDT and CDR2 YNNKEL (reference sequence). Trimming cost V 6 bases and J 5 bases; bases outside gene matches: 10.

The gene calls are TRBV3-1 (or the pseudogene TRBV3-2) and TRBJ1-1; 9 positions match TRBD1. The CDR3 loop spans 14 amino acids. After removal of 4 bases from V and 5 bases from J, the junction contained 5 bases not matched to a gene. In germline, CDR1 is LGHDT, CDR2 YNNKEL (reference sequence). CDR3 coding DNA: TGTGCCAGCAGCCTGGGACAGGGTGGGACTGAAGCTTTCTTT. Translating gives CASSLGQGGTEAFF.

The count of this clone is one. The CDR3, as DNA: TGTGCCAGCAGCTCCGCGTCAGGACAATATGGCTACACCTTC. Amino acid sequence: CASSSASGQYGYTF. The chain combines TRBV5-6 with TRBJ1-2; maybe TRBD1 (5 bases). Germline V gene data show CDR1 as SGHDT and CDR2 as YYEEEE. The CDR3 is 14 amino acids. V lost 3 bases and J 5 bases, leaving 14 bases between the germline ends.

This clone was detected only a few times. The chain has TRBV27 and TRBJ1-5; 10 bases map to TRBD1. Germline CDR1 and CDR2: MNHEY and SMNVEV (reference sequence). The V and J ends lost 6 bases and 3 bases, in that order; junction bases with no gene match: 2. The CDR3 is made up of 14 amino acids. The CDR3 here is CASRTGGNNQPQHF. CDR3 DNA sequence: TGTGCCAGCAGGACAGGGGGCAACAATCAGCCCCAGCATTTT.

The chain is built from TRBV2 and TRBJ2-3; 9 bases map to TRBD2. After removal of 3 bases from V and 5 bases from J, the junction contained 9 bases not matched to a gene. The CDR3 spans 16 residues. Germline CDR1 SNHLY, CDR2 FYNNEI. This CDR3 reads CASSDELAGSGDTQYF. The CDR3 nucleotides read TGTGCCAGCAGTGATGAGCTAGCGGGGTCGGGAGATACGCAGTATTTT.

The chain carries TRBV11-3 and TRBJ2-1, with no clear D. CDR3 length: 14 residues. CDR1 and CDR2 from the germline V gene are SGHNT and YENEEA. V lost 2 bases and J 3 bases, leaving 8 bases between the germline ends. The CDR3 DNA reads as TGTGCCAGCAGCTTATCTCAGGTCTACAATGAGCAGTTCTTC. This translates into CASSLSQVYNEQFF.

The gene calls are TRBV19 and TRBJ2-2, with TRBD1 matching over 9 bases. With 10 bases clipped from V and 7 bases from J, the junction kept 7 bases outside the gene matches. The CDR3 length is 13 residues. The germline gives CDR1 LNHDA, CDR2 SQIVND (reference sequence). This CDR3 is CATRTGVVGELFF. The CDR3 DNA reads as TGTGCCACAAGGACAGGGGTGGTCGGGGAGCTGTTTTTT.

This clone was recorded once. The chain recombines TRBV7-3 with TRBJ2-7, with 8 bases aligning to TRBD2. The ends lost 6 bases at V and 4 bases at J; junction bases unmatched: 11. CDR1 and CDR2 (germline): SGHTA, FQGTGA. CDR3 length equals 15 residues. The CDR3 loop is CASSLRPAGGYEQYF. Written as DNA, the CDR3 is TGTGCCAGCAGTCTAAGGCCCGCGGGAGGTTACGAGCAGTACTTC.

The rearrangement links TRBV7-2 to TRBJ2-5; D unresolved. With 5 bases removed from V and 5 bases from J, the gap between germline ends came to 9 bases. Germline CDR1 reads SGHTA; CDR2 reads FQGNSA. CDR3 size: 12 residues. The CDR3 loop is CASSPEWETQYF. The CDR3 DNA reads as TGTGCCAGCAGCCCCGAGTGGGAGACCCAGTACTTC.

This chain joins TRBV11-2 and TRBJ1-1; 8 positions agree with TRBD1. The CDR3 is made up of 14 amino acids. Germline assignment: CDR1 SGHAT and CDR2 FQNNGV. V shed 4 bases and J 5 bases; nucleotides not matched to a gene: 6. The CDR3 protein is CASSYDRGGTEAFF. CDR3 DNA: TGTGCCAGCAGCTACGACAGGGGAGGAACTGAAGCTTTCTTT.

The rearrangement uses TRBV19 and TRBJ2-7, with TRBD1 matching 8 bases. V shed 8 bases and J 4 bases; nucleotides not matched to a gene: 10. CDR1 is LNHDA, CDR2 SQIVND, per germline (reference sequence). This CDR3 has 14 residues. CDR3 loop: CASGPGTGKYEQYF. In DNA form, the CDR3 reads TGTGCCAGTGGACCCGGGACAGGAAAATACGAGCAGTACTTC.

This clone appeared once. The J gene is TRBJ2-7, the V gene TRBV2; weak D call: TRBD1 (6 bases). With 6 bases removed from V and 3 bases from J, the gap between germline ends came to 12 bases. Germline V gene sequence: CDR1 SNHLY, CDR2 FYNNEI. This CDR3 has 13 residues. In DNA, the CDR3 is TGTGCCAGCAGGACGGGACAACTCTACGAGCAGTACTTC. Protein: CASRTGQLYEQYF.

The sample holds a few counts of this clone. This sequence joins TRBV6-5 and TRBJ1-2; D is undetermined. Looked up from germline, CDR1 is MNHEY and CDR2 is SVGAGI. The germline V and J ends were trimmed by 6 bases and 1 base, with 3 bases remaining between them. The CDR3 contains 11 residues. CDR3 nucleotide sequence: TGTGCCAGCAGGGGTAACTATGGCTACACCTTC. It translates to CASRGNYGYTF.

The gene calls are TRBV9 and TRBJ1-4; TRBD1 agrees at 10 bases. J lost 0 bases, V lost 4 bases, and 15 bases had no gene match. This CDR3 region has 20 residues. In germline, CDR1 is SGDLS, CDR2 YYNGEE. DNA for the CDR3: TGTGCCAGCAGCCATCCGGACCGGGACAGGGGCCTTACAACTAATGAAAAACTGTTTTTT. It is translated as CASSHPDRDRGLTTNEKLFF.

This sequence joins TRBV19 and TRBJ1-3, with D unresolved. This CDR3 has 15 amino acids. V was clipped by 6 bases and J by 0 bases, with 12 bases between them. CDR1 and CDR2 (germline): LNHDA, SQIVND (reference sequence). CDR3 sequence (DNA): TGTGCCAGTAGCCCTACTATTTTCTCTGGAAACACCATATATTTT. This encodes CASSPTIFSGNTIYF.

The V call is TRBV6-2 or TRBV6-3, the J call TRBJ2-1, with 13 nucleotides matching TRBD2. This CDR3 is built from 17 residues. CDR1 is MNHEY and CDR2 is SVGEGT in the germline V gene. V gave up 5 bases and J gave up 4 bases; unmatched junction bases: 8. This CDR3 is CASSGHPTSGRYNEQFF. The DNA for the CDR3 is TGTGCCAGCAGTGGTCACCCGACTAGCGGGAGGTACAATGAGCAGTTCTTC.

This rearrangement joins TRBV7-9 to TRBJ1-2; D gene unclear. V lost 5 bases and J lost 6, with 13 bases in between. CDR3 length: 13 residues. CDR1 SEHNR and CDR2 FQNEAQ come from the germline V gene (reference sequence). The CDR3 sequence: CASSPTRVDGYTF. CDR3 coding DNA: TGTGCCAGCAGCCCTACCCGGGTGGATGGCTACACCTTC.